These T cell receptor beta chains were read from a single sample in a study of blood T cell repertoires in COVID-19. Data came from immunoSEQ multiplex PCR; TCRdb stores just in-frame clones and leaves some out. The table includes about 79,000 clones, around 88% detected once. Source material: peripheral blood. The source is a man aged 65 to 79 with active or convalescent COVID-19. The CDR3 runs from the conserved cysteine through the conserved F or W. Each record gives: D gene, J gene, clone size, V gene, CDR3 protein, CDR3 DNA. The D gene is left open where the match is weak. Clone size is shown for a subset of rows, as once, few, many or a class of expanded clone.

TRBD1,TRBJ1-2,-,TRBV19,CASSAGTVNYGYTF,TGTGCCAGTAGCGCCGGGACAGTTAATTATGGCTACACCTTC
-,TRBJ1-5,-,TRBV15,CATSRDPQEPQHF,TGTGCCACCAGCAGAGACCCCCAGGAGCCCCAGCATTTT
-,TRBJ2-1,-,TRBV9,CASSVGPQSGTGQGEQFF,TGTGCCAGCAGCGTAGGCCCCCAGAGCGGGACAGGACAGGGTGAGCAGTTCTTC
TRBD1,TRBJ1-6,medium-sized,TRBV28,CASSSTGSTVSPLHF,TGTGCCAGCAGTTCGACAGGGTCCACTGTTTCACCCCTCCACTTT
-,TRBJ2-3,-,TRBV18,CASSPNRDDTQYF,TGTGCCAGCTCACCAAACAGGGATGATACGCAGTATTTT
TRBD1,TRBJ2-7,-,TRBV10-3,CAIRDGTGVSWLYF,TGTGCCATCAGGGACGGGACAGGGGTGTCCTGGCTGTACTTC
-,TRBJ2-7,-,TRBV5-1,CASSLGPNRQVGGYEQYF,TGCGCCAGCAGCTTGGGTCCCAACCGACAGGTAGGGGGCTACGAGCAGTACTTC
TRBD1,TRBJ1-1,few,TRBV6-4,CASRSGQLNTEAFF,TGTGCCAGCCGATCGGGACAGTTGAACACTGAAGCTTTCTTT
-,TRBJ2-1,-,TRBV30,CAFAARVVGNEQFF,TGCGCTTTCGCAGCCAGGGTAGTAGGGAATGAGCAGTTCTTC
TRBD2,TRBJ2-7,-,TRBV28,CASSPGTSGRALVDEQYF,TGTGCCAGCAGCCCCGGGACTAGCGGGAGGGCCCTTGTCGACGAGCAGTACTTC
TRBD1,TRBJ1-1,-,TRBV11-3,CASRRRDRGKNTEAFF,TGTGCCAGCAGACGCCGGGACAGGGGAAAGAACACTGAAGCTTTCTTT
-,TRBJ2-7,-,TRBV4-1,CASSQQGIHEQYF,TGCGCCAGCAGCCAACAGGGTATCCACGAGCAGTACTTC
-,TRBJ1-3,-,TRBV11-3,CASSLGLGNTIYF,TGTGCCAGCAGCTTAGGGCTCGGAAACACCATATATTTT
-,TRBJ1-3,-,TRBV12-3/TRBV12-4,CASSNIGDIYF,TGTGCCAGCAGCAATATCGGTGACATATATTTT
TRBD1,TRBJ2-5,-,TRBV27,CASKQGGAGTQYF,TGTGCCAGCAAACAAGGGGGCGCTGGGACCCAGTACTTC
-,TRBJ2-7,-,TRBV28,CASSLTGPDEQYF,TGTGCCAGCAGTTTAACAGGGCCCGACGAGCAGTACTTC
-,TRBJ1-4,-,TRBV28,CASSLRDEKLFF,TGTGCCAGCAGTTTGAGGGATGAAAAACTGTTTTTT
-,TRBJ1-1,-,TRBV7-2,CASSLGAQDTEAFF,TGTGCCAGCAGCTTAGGGGCCCAAGACACTGAAGCTTTCTTT
-,TRBJ2-7,-,TRBV24-1,CATAGQSSYEQYF,TGTGCCACGGCGGGACAGAGCTCCTACGAGCAGTACTTC
-,TRBJ1-5,-,TRBV19,CASSPTDYTPNQPQHF,TGTGCCAGTAGTCCTACCGACTATACTCCTAATCAGCCCCAGCATTTT
TRBD2,TRBJ2-5,-,TRBV28,CASSLTLAGNQETQYF,TGTGCCAGCAGTTTGACCCTAGCGGGGAACCAAGAGACCCAGTACTTC
TRBD2,TRBJ2-5,once,TRBV9,CASSVGTSGRALQETQYF,TGTGCCAGCAGCGTTGGGACTAGCGGGAGGGCCCTTCAAGAGACCCAGTACTTC
-,TRBJ2-7,-,TRBV29-1,CSVDTGPRSYEQYF,TGCAGCGTTGACACAGGGCCCCGCTCCTACGAGCAGTACTTC
TRBD1,TRBJ1-1,-,TRBV28,CASRLIGTDEAFF,TGTGCCAGCAGACTAATCGGGACAGATGAAGCTTTCTTT
-,TRBJ2-2,few,TRBV27,CASSTTGKTYTGELFF,TGTGCCAGCAGTACTACAGGGAAAACGTACACCGGGGAGCTGTTTTTT
TRBD1,TRBJ2-7,-,TRBV5-8,CASSSYRDRGPEQYF,TGTGCCAGCAGCTCATACCGGGACAGGGGGCCCGAGCAGTACTTC
-,TRBJ1-4,-,TRBV6-5,CASRGGATNEKLFF,TGTGCCAGCCGCGGTGGGGCGACTAATGAAAAACTGTTTTTT
TRBD1,TRBJ2-1,-,TRBV28,CASSFVLGTANNEQFF,TGTGCCAGCAGTTTTGTCTTGGGGACAGCTAACAATGAGCAGTTCTTC